This T cell receptor beta chain was recorded in a study of OX40 agonist ivuxolimab in advanced cancers. At the level of the study: Partial responses were achieved by three patients, one with hepatocellular carcinoma and two with cutaneous melanoma.

Germline-derived CDR1 and CDR2 are SNHLY and FYNNEI. CDR3 length: 13 amino acids. V dropped 4 bases and J dropped 6 bases, with 12 bases sitting between them. To note about this clone: Its antigen is not known.

Sequencing used immunoSEQ multiplex PCR; TCRdb keeps in-frame clones, though not all of them. This sample has 90,000 to 120,000 clones, with 90% found just once. Study findings and constraints: The expanded peripheral T cells' antigen specificity was not determined. There were, on average, more expanded clones in CD8+ T cells than in CD4+.

J is TRBJ1-1 and V is TRBV2, with D possibly matching TRBD1 (5 bases). Sequencing used CD4+ or CD8+ T cells sorted from blood, obtained in a trial of the OX40 agonist ivuxolimab. The TCR was taken from an adult with an advanced solid tumor such as melanoma, head and neck, liver or kidney cancer. The DNA for the CDR3 is TGTGCCAGCAGTGCGGGGGGGGTACCTGAAGCTTTCTTT. Its protein product is CASSAGGVPEAFF.